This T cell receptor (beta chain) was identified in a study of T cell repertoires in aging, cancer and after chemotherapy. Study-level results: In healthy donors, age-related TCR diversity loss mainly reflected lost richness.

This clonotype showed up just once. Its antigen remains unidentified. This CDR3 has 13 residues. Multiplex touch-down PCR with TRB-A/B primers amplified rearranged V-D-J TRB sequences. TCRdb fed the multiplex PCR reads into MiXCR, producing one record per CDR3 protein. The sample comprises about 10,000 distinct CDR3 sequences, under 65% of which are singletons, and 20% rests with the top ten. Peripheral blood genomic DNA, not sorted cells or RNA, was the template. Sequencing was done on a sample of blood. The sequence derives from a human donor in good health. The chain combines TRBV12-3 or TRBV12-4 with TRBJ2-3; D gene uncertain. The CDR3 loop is CASGSSSADTQYF. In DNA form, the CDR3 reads TGTGCTAGTGGTTCGTCGTCGGCAGATACGCAGTATTTT.